These T cell receptor beta chains were read from a single sample in a study of blood T cells in healthy people across ages. MiXCR, run by TCRdb on the 5' RACE reads, gives a single entry per CDR3 protein. This table has fewer than 900,000 distinct CDR3 sequences, about 37% appearing once. The sequenced sample was blood. These receptors originate from a man aged 18 to 30 in good health. CDR3s include the opening cysteine and the closing phenylalanine or tryptophan. Only some rows state a clone size, as once, few, many or a class for expanded clones.

clone size: NA; V gene: TRBV29-1; J gene: TRBJ2-1; CDR3 protein: CSAEARGVYNEQFF
clone size: NA; V gene: TRBV6-6; J gene: TRBJ1-1; CDR3 protein: CASSNPGRMNTEVFF
clone size: many; V gene: TRBV4-3; J gene: TRBJ1-2; CDR3 protein: CASSQDGDTINYGYTF
clone size: once; V gene: TRBV12-3/TRBV12-4; J gene: TRBJ2-2; CDR3 protein: CASSRRGVNTGELFF
clone size: NA; V gene: TRBV20-1; J gene: TRBJ1-1; CDR3 protein: CSAPTTGLNTEAFF
clone size: NA; V gene: TRBV19; J gene: TRBJ1-2; CDR3 protein: CASTTYEGDTSNYGYTF
clone size: NA; V gene: TRBV20-1; J gene: TRBJ1-1; CDR3 protein: CSARAPRGTEAFF
clone size: NA; V gene: TRBV10-3; J gene: TRBJ2-7; CDR3 protein: CAISDPVLVGYEQYF
clone size: few; V gene: TRBV12-3/TRBV12-4; J gene: TRBJ1-2; CDR3 protein: CASRNGQGAGGYTF
clone size: NA; V gene: TRBV5-1; J gene: TRBJ2-1; CDR3 protein: CASSLAGTSGYNEQFF